Sequencing of this T cell receptor beta chain was carried out in a study of cytomegalovirus exposure and HLA in healthy donors. The CDR3 runs to 15 residues. With V trimmed by 9 bases and J by 5 bases, 13 bases remained unmatched. CDR1 and CDR2 (germline): SNHLY, FYNNEI. The PCR used 60 Vbeta and 13 Jbeta primers. Profiling relied on immunoSEQ multiplex PCR, and the TCRdb table lists in-frame clones only, not all of them. Of 110,000 to 150,000 clones detected, approximately 81% appear once; the ten largest clones hold 3.5% to 5.5%. V usage is TRBV2 and J usage is TRBJ2-3; 8 nucleotides align to TRBD2. The specimen was PBMCs. The receptor comes from a woman between 40 and 55 years old in good health and CMV-seropositive. The CDR3 loop is CASLPGSGTKDTQYF. CDR3 DNA sequence: TGTGCCAGTCTGCCGGGTAGCGGGACAAAAGATACGCAGTATTTT.